Described below is a single T cell receptor (beta chain) sequence and its context. The antigen remains unidentified. CDR3 length: 12 amino acids. The germline CDR1 and CDR2 sequences are SQVTM and ANQGSEA. Trimming cost V 6 bases and J 5 bases, with 11 bases left between them. This entry belongs to a study of memory CD4+ T cells and cytomegalovirus serostatus. Study-wide findings and caveats: CMV serostatus prediction reached median AUC approximately 0.95, or 0.91 with US-trained model. Of under 200 reported CMV TCRbeta sequences, under 70 were found in memory CD4+ repertoires.

Sequencing was performed with immunoSEQ multiplex PCR; in TCRdb, only in-frame clones are kept and a portion is missing. The sample consists of just over 25,000 clones, roughly 76% of them appearing once. Single viable CD3+CD4+CD8-CD45RO+ cells were sorted as the memory CD4+ T cells. V and J are TRBV29-1 and TRBJ2-1; D gene ambiguous. The clonotype was recovered from an adult in good health and CMV-seronegative. The sample consisted of memory CD4+ T cells from blood. In DNA form, the CDR3 reads TGCAGCGTGCAACGGTCCGACAATGAGCAGTTCTTC. Amino acids: CSVQRSDNEQFF.